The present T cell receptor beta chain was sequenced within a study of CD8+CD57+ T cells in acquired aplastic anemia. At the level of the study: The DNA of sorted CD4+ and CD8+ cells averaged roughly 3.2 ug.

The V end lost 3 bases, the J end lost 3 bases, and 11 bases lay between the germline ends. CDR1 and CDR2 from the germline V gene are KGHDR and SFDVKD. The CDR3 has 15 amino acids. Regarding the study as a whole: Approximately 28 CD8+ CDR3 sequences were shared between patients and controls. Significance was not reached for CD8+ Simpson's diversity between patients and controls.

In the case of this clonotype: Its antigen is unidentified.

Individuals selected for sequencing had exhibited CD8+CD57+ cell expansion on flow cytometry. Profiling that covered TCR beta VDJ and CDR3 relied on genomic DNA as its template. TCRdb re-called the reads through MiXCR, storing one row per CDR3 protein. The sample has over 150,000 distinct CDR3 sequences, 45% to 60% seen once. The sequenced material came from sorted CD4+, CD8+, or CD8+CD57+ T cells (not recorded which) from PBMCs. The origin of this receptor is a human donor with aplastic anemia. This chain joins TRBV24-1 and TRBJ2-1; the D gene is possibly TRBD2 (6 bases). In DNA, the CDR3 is TGTGCCACCAGTGATGGGACTCCGGACTACAATGAGCAGTTCTTC. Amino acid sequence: CATSDGTPDYNEQFF.